Below are 6 T cell receptor beta chains sequenced from a single sample in a study of human T cells and chemical hapten exposure. The time point here: pre-sensitization, week 0. As for treatment: therapeutic diphenylcyclopropenone sensitization with weekly scalp DPC. TCRdb analysed the RACE reads with MiXCR anew, one entry per CDR3 protein. The data contain roughly 88,000 distinct CDR3 sequences, approximately 9.9% of them singletons. The sample here was whole blood, taken in connection with sensitization to the hapten diphenylcyclopropenone (DPC). The receptor source for this set is a woman aged 40 to 50 with alopecia areata. Some clones in this sample may be carry-over from other donors' samples.

This chain links TRBV18 with TRBJ2-1, with TRBD1 matching 9 bases. CDR1 KGHSH and CDR2 LQKENI come from the germline V gene. CDR3 length: 16 amino acids. Trimming cost V 4 bases and J 1 base; bases outside gene matches: 5. CDR3 in amino acids: CASSRQTGGSYNEQFF. The CDR3 DNA reads as TGTGCCAGCTCACGTCAGACAGGGGGATCCTACAATGAGCAGTTCTTC.

The genes are TRBV28 and TRBJ1-5; 7 bases are shared with TRBD1. The junction had 4 bases not matched to a gene; V was cut back by 4 bases and J by 4 bases. The germline V gene has CDR1 MDHEN and CDR2 SYDVKM. The CDR3 has 14 amino acids. The CDR3: CASSSGTANQPQHF. CDR3 nucleotide sequence: TGTGCCAGCAGTTCCGGGACAGCTAATCAGCCCCAGCATTTT.

This clonotype was seen only a few times. V usage is TRBV3-1 and J usage is TRBJ2-1; unclear D gene. V lost 2 bases to trimming and J lost 0 bases, with 14 bases between them. The CDR3 is 17 amino acids. From germline, CDR1 is LGHDT and CDR2 YNNKEL (reference sequence). CDR3 bases: TGTGCCAGCAGCCAAATGACTCCTTTGGACTCCTACAATGAGCAGTTCTTC. Translated: CASSQMTPLDSYNEQFF.

In this sample, this clonotype turned up a few times. The chain is built from TRBV12-3 or TRBV12-4 and TRBJ2-5, with 8 bases matching TRBD2. CDR3 length equals 14 residues. J lost 4 bases, V lost 2 bases, and 3 bases had no gene match. CDR3 loop: CASSLSSGGETQYF. CDR3 sequence (DNA): TGTGCCAGCAGTTTATCGAGCGGGGGAGAGACCCAGTACTTC.

In this sample, this clonotype turned up many times. This chain links TRBV7-2 with TRBJ2-7, with TRBD2 matching 10 bases. The germline CDR1 and CDR2 sequences are SGHTA and FQGNSA. CDR3 length equals 12 residues. Unmatched junction bases numbered 0, after V lost 7 bases and J lost 3 bases. CDR3 bases: TGTGCCAGCACTAGCGGGGGCTACGAGCAGTACTTC. Translated: CASTSGGYEQYF.

The J gene is TRBJ2-7, the V gene TRBV5-1; perhaps TRBD1 as D (6 bases). The germline gives CDR1 SGHRS, CDR2 YFSETQ. CDR3 length: 17 amino acids. V was trimmed by 3 bases and J by 0 bases, leaving 19 bases between them. CDR3 DNA sequence: TGCGCCAGCAGCTCGGACAGCTACCTAAACAGCTCCTACGAGCAGTACTTC. It yields the protein CASSSDSYLNSSYEQYF.